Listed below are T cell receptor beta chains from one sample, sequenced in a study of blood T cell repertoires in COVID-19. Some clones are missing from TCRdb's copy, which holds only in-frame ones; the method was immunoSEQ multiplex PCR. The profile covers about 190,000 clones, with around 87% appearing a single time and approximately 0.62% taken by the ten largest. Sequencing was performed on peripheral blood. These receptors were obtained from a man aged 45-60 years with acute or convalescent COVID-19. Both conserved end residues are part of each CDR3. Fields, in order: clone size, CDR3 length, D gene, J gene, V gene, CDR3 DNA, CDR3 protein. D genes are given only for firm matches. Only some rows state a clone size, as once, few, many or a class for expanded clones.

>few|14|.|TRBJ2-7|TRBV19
TGTGCCAGTAGTAATACAGGGAGTAGCTACGAGCAGTACTTC
CASSNTGSSYEQYF
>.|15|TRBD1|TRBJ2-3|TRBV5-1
TGCGCCAGCAGTTCAAAAACAGGGGGCGTAGATACGCAGTATTTT
CASSSKTGGVDTQYF
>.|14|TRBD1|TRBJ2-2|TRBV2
TGTGCCGGACAGGCAATTACTAACACCGGGGAGCTGTTTTTT
CAGQAITNTGELFF
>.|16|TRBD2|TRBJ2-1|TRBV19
TGTGCCAGTAGTATTGGGCCTAGCGGGAACAACAATGAGCAGTTCTTC
CASSIGPSGNNNEQFF
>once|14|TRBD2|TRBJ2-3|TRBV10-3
TGTGCCACCACCCCCGGCGGGAGACCAGATACGCAGTATTTT
CATTPGGRPDTQYF
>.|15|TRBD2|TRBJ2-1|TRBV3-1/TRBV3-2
TGTGCCAGCAGCCTCGGGACTAGCGGGGGCTATGAGCAGTTCTTC
CASSLGTSGGYEQFF
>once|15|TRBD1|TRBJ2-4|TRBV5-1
TGCGCCAGCAGCTTAGGGGACAGGGACAAAAACATTCAGTACTTC
CASSLGDRDKNIQYF
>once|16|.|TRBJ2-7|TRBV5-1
TGCGCCAGCAGCTTGGGACCCCTCGGAGGCGGGTCTAAGGTGGACTTC
CASSLGPLGGGSKVDF
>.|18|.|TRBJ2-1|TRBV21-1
TGTGCCAGCAGCACTATTGGGCTAGCGGGAGTCGACTACAATGAGCAGTTCTTC
CASSTIGLAGVDYNEQFF
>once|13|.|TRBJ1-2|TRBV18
TGTGCCAGCTCACCATCGGGAGATTATGGCTACACCTTC
CASSPSGDYGYTF
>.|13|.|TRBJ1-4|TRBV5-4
TGTGCCAGCAGCCCGGCCGCCTCGGAGGGTCGTGTTTTT
CASSPAASEGRVF